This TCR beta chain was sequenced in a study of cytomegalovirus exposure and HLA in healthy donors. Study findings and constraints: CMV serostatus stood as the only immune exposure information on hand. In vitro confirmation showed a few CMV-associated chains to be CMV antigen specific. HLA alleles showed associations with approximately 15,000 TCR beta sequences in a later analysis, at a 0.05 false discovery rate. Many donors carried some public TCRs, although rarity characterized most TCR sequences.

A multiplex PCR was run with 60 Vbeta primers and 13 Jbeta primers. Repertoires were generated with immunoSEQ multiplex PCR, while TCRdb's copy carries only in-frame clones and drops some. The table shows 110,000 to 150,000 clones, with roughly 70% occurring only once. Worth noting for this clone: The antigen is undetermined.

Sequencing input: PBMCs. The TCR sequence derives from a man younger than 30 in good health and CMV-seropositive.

In DNA form, the CDR3 reads TGTGCCACCAGCAGGAAAGTCCCCTACGAGCAGTACTTC. Translated, it gives CATSRKVPYEQYF. This chain connects TRBV15 to TRBJ2-5; D not resolved. The end of the DNA is better explained by TRBJ2-7, so the J call may be wrong. Germline assignment: CDR1 LNHNV and CDR2 YYDKDF (reference sequence). The CDR3 contains 13 residues.